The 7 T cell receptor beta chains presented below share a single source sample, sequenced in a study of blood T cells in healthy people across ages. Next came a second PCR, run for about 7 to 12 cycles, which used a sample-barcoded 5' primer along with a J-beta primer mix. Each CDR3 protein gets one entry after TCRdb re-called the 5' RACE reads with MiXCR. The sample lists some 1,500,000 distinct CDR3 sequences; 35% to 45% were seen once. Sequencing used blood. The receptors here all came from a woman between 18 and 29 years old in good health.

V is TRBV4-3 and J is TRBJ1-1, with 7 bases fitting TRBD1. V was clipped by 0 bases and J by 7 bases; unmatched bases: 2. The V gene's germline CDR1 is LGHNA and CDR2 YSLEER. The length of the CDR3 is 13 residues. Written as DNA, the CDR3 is TGCGCCAGCAGCCAAGAAGGGGGCGATGAAGCTTTCTTT. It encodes CASSQEGGDEAFF.

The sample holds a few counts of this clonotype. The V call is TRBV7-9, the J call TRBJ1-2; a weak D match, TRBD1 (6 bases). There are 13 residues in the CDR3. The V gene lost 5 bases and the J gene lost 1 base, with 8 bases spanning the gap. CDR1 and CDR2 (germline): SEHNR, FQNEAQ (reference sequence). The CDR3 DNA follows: TGTGCCAGCAGCACGGACAGTAACTATGGCTACACCTTC. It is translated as CASSTDSNYGYTF.

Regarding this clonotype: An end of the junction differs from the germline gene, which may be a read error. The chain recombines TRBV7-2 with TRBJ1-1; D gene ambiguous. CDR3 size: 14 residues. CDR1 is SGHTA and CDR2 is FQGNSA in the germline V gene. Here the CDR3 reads CASSLATPTTEVFF. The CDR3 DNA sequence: TGTGCCAGCAGCTTAGCCACCCCTACCACTGAAGTTTTCTTT.

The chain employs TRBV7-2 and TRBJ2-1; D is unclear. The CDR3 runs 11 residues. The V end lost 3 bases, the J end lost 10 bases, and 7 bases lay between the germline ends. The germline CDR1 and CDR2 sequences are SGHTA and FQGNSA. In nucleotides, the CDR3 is TGTGCCAGCAGCTTCGGGTGGGAGCAGTTCTTC. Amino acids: CASSFGWEQFF.

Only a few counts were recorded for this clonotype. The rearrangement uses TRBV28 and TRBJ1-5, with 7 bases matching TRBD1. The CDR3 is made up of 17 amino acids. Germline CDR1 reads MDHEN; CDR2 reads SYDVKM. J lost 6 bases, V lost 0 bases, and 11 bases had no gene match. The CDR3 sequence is CASSLWLVGGAGQPQHF. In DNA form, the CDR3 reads TGTGCCAGCAGTTTATGGTTAGTAGGGGGCGCAGGTCAGCCCCAGCATTTT. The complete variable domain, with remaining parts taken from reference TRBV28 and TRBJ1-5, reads DVKVTQSSRYLVKRTGEKVFLECVQDMDHENMFWYRQDPGLGLRLIYFSYDVKMKEKGDIPEGYSVSREKKERFSLILESASTNQTSMYLCASSLWLVGGAGQPQHFGDGTRLSIL.

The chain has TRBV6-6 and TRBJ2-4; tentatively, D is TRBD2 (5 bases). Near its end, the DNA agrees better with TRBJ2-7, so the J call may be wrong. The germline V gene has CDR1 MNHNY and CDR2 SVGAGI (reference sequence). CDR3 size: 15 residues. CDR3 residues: CASYLAPGSRDEQYF. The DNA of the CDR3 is TGTGCCAGTTACTTGGCCCCGGGGTCGAGGGACGAGCAGTACTTC.

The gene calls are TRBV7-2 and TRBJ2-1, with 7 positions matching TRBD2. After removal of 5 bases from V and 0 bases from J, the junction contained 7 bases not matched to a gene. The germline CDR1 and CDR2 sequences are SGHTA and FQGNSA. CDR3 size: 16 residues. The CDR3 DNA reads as TGTGCCAGCAGCGCACGAGCGGGGAGCTCCTACAATGAGCAGTTCTTC. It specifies CASSARAGSSYNEQFF.